The next 20 T cell receptor beta chains were all read from a single sample in a study of cytomegalovirus exposure and HLA in healthy donors. The PCR contained 60 Vbeta and 13 Jbeta primers. Clones were read by immunoSEQ multiplex PCR, and TCRdb kept only the in-frame ones, dropping some. This sample carries about 160,000 clones, about 71% of them seen once, and the ten largest clones take 1.4% to 1.5%. Sequencing input: PBMCs. These receptors were obtained from a man between 50 and 59 years old in good health and CMV-seronegative.

This clone has more than one count but fewer than ten. The chain recombines TRBV27 with TRBJ2-7; TRBD1 matches at 7 bases. The V and J ends lost 5 bases and 2 bases, in that order; junction bases with no gene match: 12. The CDR3 sequence is 16 residues long. Germline V gene data show CDR1 as MNHEY and CDR2 as SMNVEV (reference sequence). The CDR3 region is CASSPLLTGSAYEQYF. CDR3 in DNA: TGTGCCAGCAGTCCTCTACTGACAGGGTCCGCCTACGAGCAGTACTTC.

A few counts support this clone. The chain couples TRBV5-4 to TRBJ2-7; TRBD2 aligns across 15 bases. Germline CDR1 SGHNT, CDR2 YYREEE (reference sequence). The V gene end was trimmed by 4 bases and the J gene end by 4 bases; junction bases not matched to a gene: 9. This CDR3 contains 17 residues. CDR3 protein: CASSLGTSGGPRYEQYF. CDR3 bases: TGTGCCAGCAGCCTAGGGACTAGCGGGGGGCCTCGGTACGAGCAGTACTTC. Combining the CDR3 with reference TRBV5-4 and TRBJ2-7 gives the whole variable domain ETGVTQSPTHLIKTRGQQVTLRCSSQSGHNTVSWYQQALGQGPQFIFQYYREEENGRGNFPPRFSGLQFPNYSSELNVNALELDDSALYLCASSLGTSGGPRYEQYFGPGTRLTVT.

The chain carries TRBV19 and TRBJ2-7; D gene ambiguous. Trimming pared 5 bases from V and 3 bases from J, leaving 11 bases between. The CDR3 spans 13 residues. CDR1 is LNHDA, CDR2 SQIVND, per germline (reference sequence). The CDR3 protein is CASSFGSLYEQYF. CDR3 in DNA: TGTGCCAGTAGTTTCGGGTCGCTCTACGAGCAGTACTTC.

This chain uses TRBV7-2 with TRBJ2-2; 9 bases are a match to TRBD1. The junction had 8 bases not matched to a gene; V was cut back by 4 bases and J by 8 bases. This CDR3 spans 15 amino acids. The germline CDR1 and CDR2 sequences are SGHTA and FQGNSA. The CDR3, as DNA: TGTGCCAGCAGCTCCAAACAGGGGGCGAGGGGGGAGCTGTTTTTT. Encoded protein: CASSSKQGARGELFF.

Details on this clone: One end of the junction does not line up with germline, which may come from a read error. V and J are TRBV7-7 and TRBJ1-1; TRBD1 matches at 7 bases. Per the germline V gene, CDR1 is SSHAT and CDR2 is FNYEAQ (reference sequence). This CDR3 is built from 13 residues. In DNA, the CDR3 is TGTGCTAGCAGCCGGGACAGGAACACTGAAGCTTTCTTT. It codes for CASSRDRNTEAFF.

J is TRBJ2-5 and V is TRBV7-6, with a tentative D call TRBD1 (5 bases). From germline, CDR1 is SGHVS and CDR2 FNYEAQ. The CDR3 contains 14 residues. V dropped 6 bases and J dropped 7 bases, with 18 bases sitting between them. CDR3 nucleotide sequence: TGTGCCAGCAGAAAGGCTCAAGCCCAGGGGACCCAGTACTTC. It encodes CASRKAQAQGTQYF. The full variable domain, completed using reference TRBV7-6 and TRBJ2-5, is GAGVSQSPRYKVTKRGQDVALRCDPISGHVSLYWYRQALGQGPEFLTYFNYEAQQDKSGLPNDRFSAERPEGSISTLTIQRTEQRDSAMYRCASRKAQAQGTQYFGPGTRLLVL.

In this sample, this clone turned up once. The rearrangement links TRBV5-1 to TRBJ1-6, with TRBD1 matching over 7 bases. The length of the CDR3 is 16 residues. V lost 0 bases to trimming and J lost 6 bases; unmatched junction nucleotides: 6. Germline V gives CDR1 SGHRS, CDR2 YFSETQ. The CDR3 here is CASSLETGPSNSPLHF. CDR3 nucleotides: TGCGCCAGCAGCTTGGAGACAGGGCCGTCTAATTCACCCCTCCACTTT.

V is TRBV27 and J is TRBJ2-3; the D gene is possibly TRBD1 (6 bases). From germline, CDR1 is MNHEY and CDR2 SMNVEV (reference sequence). Trimming removed 2 bases at V and 4 bases at J, with 10 bases between. The CDR3 extends over 14 amino acids. In DNA, the CDR3 is TGTGCCAGCAGTTTAAGGGGGACCTCAGATACGCAGTATTTT. It translates to CASSLRGTSDTQYF.

This clone was counted only a few times. This rearrangement joins TRBV7-2 to TRBJ1-5, with D tentatively TRBD1 (6 bases). The CDR3 extends over 14 amino acids. Deletions cut 2 bases from V and 9 bases from J, with 14 bases between. Germline V gives CDR1 SGHTA, CDR2 FQGNSA. This CDR3 is CASSLQGTIWPQHF. In DNA form, the CDR3 reads TGTGCCAGCAGCTTACAGGGGACTATTTGGCCCCAGCATTTT.

The table lists this clone with a count of one. The V call is TRBV2, the J call TRBJ1-3; the D gene is possibly TRBD1 (5 bases). Trimming stripped 0 bases from V and 4 bases from J, with 10 bases between. The CDR3 has 15 residues. The germline V gene has CDR1 SNHLY and CDR2 FYNNEI. The chain's CDR3 is CASSEARVRGNTIYF. In nucleotides, the CDR3 is TGTGCCAGCAGTGAAGCCAGGGTGAGAGGAAACACCATATATTTT. Full variable domain (missing parts from reference TRBV2 and TRBJ1-3): EPEVTQTPSHQVTQMGQEVILRCVPISNHLYFYWYRQILGQKVEFLVSFYNNEISEKSEIFDDQFSVERPDGSNFTLKIRSTKLEDSAMYFCASSEARVRGNTIYFGEGSWLTVV.

The V call is TRBV5-5, the J call TRBJ2-3; 7 bases map to TRBD2. The CDR3 is made up of 15 amino acids. Per the germline V gene, CDR1 is SGHKS and CDR2 is YYEKEE (reference sequence). V trimming: 4 bases; J trimming: 3 bases; junction bases outside the gene matches: 8. CDR3: CASSRQAGRTDTQYF. In DNA, the CDR3 is TGTGCCAGCAGCCGTCAAGCGGGGAGGACAGATACGCAGTATTTT.

This chain links TRBV11-2 with TRBJ2-1; TRBD2 matches at 11 bases. Per germline, CDR1 SGHAT and CDR2 FQNNGV. CDR3 length: 16 amino acids. The V segment lost 3 bases and the J segment 6 bases; nucleotides outside the gene matches: 7. CDR3 sequence (DNA): TGTGCCAGCAGCTTCTCTAGCGGGGGGTCGAGCAATGAGCAGTTCTTC. Translation: CASSFSSGGSSNEQFF.

The V gene is TRBV5-6, the J gene TRBJ1-3, with D possibly TRBD1 on 5 matching bases. Germline V gene data show CDR1 as SGHDT and CDR2 as YYEEEE. This CDR3 is built from 17 residues. V shed 0 bases and J shed 2 bases, with 15 bases lying between them. In nucleotides, the CDR3 is TGTGCCAGCAGCTTGGATATCAAAGGGGTCACTGGAAACACCATATATTTT. As protein: CASSLDIKGVTGNTIYF.

The gene calls are TRBV11-3 and TRBJ2-2; D may be TRBD1 (5 bases). Germline assignment: CDR1 SGHNT and CDR2 YENEEA. This CDR3 has 13 residues. V dropped 4 bases and J dropped 7 bases, with 10 bases sitting between them. CDR3 coding DNA: TGTGCCAGCAGCTCGGTCACAGGCGGGGAGCTGTTTTTT. The encoded protein is CASSSVTGGELFF.

The chain links TRBV28 to TRBJ1-1, with TRBD1 identical over 7 bases. CDR1 MDHEN and CDR2 SYDVKM come from the germline V gene. The V gene end was trimmed by 6 bases and the J gene end by 6 bases; junction bases not matched to a gene: 4. The CDR3 consists of 12 residues. The CDR3 sequence is CASRIGTAEAFF. The CDR3, as DNA: TGTGCCAGCAGGATAGGGACAGCTGAAGCTTTCTTT.

The chain employs TRBV19 and TRBJ2-1; no clear D gene. This CDR3 comprises 15 residues. CDR1 and CDR2 (germline): LNHDA, SQIVND (reference sequence). The V gene lost 1 base and the J gene lost 9 bases, with 16 bases spanning the gap. The CDR3 reads CASSIAGTAVGEQFF. The DNA for the CDR3 is TGTGCCAGTAGTATAGCTGGTACAGCCGTGGGTGAGCAGTTCTTC.

V is TRBV5-1 and J is TRBJ2-1, with TRBD2 identical over 12 bases. CDR1 is SGHRS and CDR2 is YFSETQ in the germline V gene. V was clipped by 3 bases and J by 2 bases; unmatched bases: 6. The CDR3 extends over 17 amino acids. DNA of the CDR3: TGCGCCAGCAGCTCTGGTCGGACTAGCGGGACCTACAATGAGCAGTTCTTC. Translated: CASSSGRTSGTYNEQFF.

Only a few counts were recorded for this clone. The chain recombines TRBV7-8 with TRBJ1-5; D gene unclear. CDR3 length equals 13 residues. V was clipped by 2 bases and J by 4 bases, with 6 bases between them. The germline CDR1 and CDR2 sequences are SGHVS and FQNEAQ. As DNA, the CDR3 is TGTGCCAGCAGCTTAACAGATAATCAGCCCCAGCATTTT. Translated: CASSLTDNQPQHF.

The rearrangement uses TRBV4-1 and TRBJ2-2; TRBD2 might be the D (7 bases). V was shortened by 0 bases and J by 4 bases, with 30 bases between the two germline ends. Germline values: CDR1 MGHRA, CDR2 YSYEKL. The length of the CDR3 is 22 residues. The CDR3 DNA follows: TGCGCCAGCAGCCAAGACCCCACCTTCACACTAAGGGGGGGGGAAAGCACCGGGGAGCTGTTTTTT. Translating gives CASSQDPTFTLRGGESTGELFF.

The chain uses TRBV7-3 and TRBJ2-5, with 8 bases lining up with TRBD2. This CDR3 region has 14 residues. Trimming at V came to 3 bases and at J to 1 base, leaving 1 base not matched to a gene. In germline, CDR1 is SGHTA, CDR2 FQGTGA. CDR3 nucleotides: TGTGCCAGCAGCTTTGCGGGGGGCCAAGAGACCCAGTACTTC. This translates into CASSFAGGQETQYF.